This T cell receptor beta chain was recovered during a study of shared clonotypes between healthy human individuals. Sorted-subset replicate PCR reactions were performed with approximately 180 ng DNA, corresponding to tens of thousands of T cell genomes. Under the authors' procedure: Filtering differed because ImmunoSEQ produced junction-only sequences that carried no quality scores. The assay was immunoSEQ multiplex PCR, and TCRdb's table has in-frame clones only and misses some. D and trimming come from the DNA, and the V and J calls and clone size come from that table. The data contain a few million clones, just over 90% of them singletons. The study, taken as a whole, reports: It was only blood that was sampled, and tissue repertoires likely differ. Across subsets, estimated richness was generally greater for naive than for memory populations.

About this clone itself: Its antigen remains unknown. Other DNA sequences in this specimen translate into the identical CDR3.

Trimming removed 0 bases at V and 5 bases at J, with 8 bases between. Germline CDR1 and CDR2: SGHRS and YFSETQ. CDR3 size: 14 residues. Sequenced material: naive CD4+ T cells sorted from blood. The subset was: CD45RA+ positively selected. V is TRBV5-1 and J is TRBJ2-2, with D tentatively TRBD1 (5 bases). This sequence was found in a man aged 18 to 30 in good health. CDR3 in amino acids: CASSLGSGTGELFF. In DNA, the CDR3 is TGCGCCAGCAGCTTGGGCTCAGGGACCGGGGAGCTGTTTTTT.